The 30 T cell receptor beta chains reported below all come from one sample, sequenced in a study of graft-versus-host responses after intestinal transplantation. The antigens these receptors bind are not known. Repertoires were generated with immunoSEQ multiplex PCR, while TCRdb's copy carries only in-frame clones and drops some. The sample holds more than 60,000 clones, around 91% seen once. The source material was unstimulated CD8+ T cells sorted from spleen or lymph node cells, sampled before intestinal transplant. These receptors all stem from a human donor who received an intestinal transplant.

The chain recombines TRBV9 with TRBJ2-2, with D possibly being TRBD2 (7 bases). This CDR3 has 16 residues. V lost 4 bases and J lost 6, with 19 bases in between. CDR1 and CDR2 (germline): SGDLS, YYNGEE. The CDR3 reads CASSPSGGGWAGELFF. CDR3 sequence (DNA): TGTGCCAGCAGCCCTAGCGGCGGGGGCTGGGCCGGGGAGCTGTTTTTT.

The V gene is TRBV9, the J gene TRBJ2-2; 7 positions agree with TRBD2. Germline V gene lookup returns CDR1 SGDLS and CDR2 YYNGEE. V lost 0 bases and J lost 0; bases outside the gene matches: 8. The CDR3 loop spans 18 amino acids. CDR3 bases: TGTGCCAGCAGCGTAGACCCCAGGGAGGGGCCGAACACCGGGGAGCTGTTTTTT. This encodes CASSVDPREGPNTGELFF.

For this clone: Additional DNA sequences in this sample encode the identical CDR3. The genes are TRBV27 and TRBJ1-5; no reliable D call. The CDR3 is made up of 12 amino acids. CDR1 and CDR2 from the germline V gene are MNHEY and SMNVEV (reference sequence). V shed 3 bases and J shed 6 bases, with 6 bases lying between them. CDR3 sequence: CASSFGGQPQHF. CDR3 nucleotide sequence: TGTGCCAGCAGTTTTGGCGGTCAGCCCCAGCATTTT.

The chain carries TRBV6-5 and TRBJ1-6; 8 bases match TRBD1. The ends lost 5 bases at V and 9 bases at J; junction bases unmatched: 6. Germline CDR1 reads MNHEY; CDR2 reads SVGAGI. This CDR3 contains 14 residues. The CDR3 region is CASSPGTGLSPLHF. The DNA of the CDR3 is TGTGCCAGCAGTCCCGGGACAGGACTTTCACCCCTCCACTTT.

The chain recombines TRBV6-1 with TRBJ2-3; 7 bases map to TRBD2. This CDR3 comprises 13 residues. Germline V gene lookup returns CDR1 MNHNS and CDR2 SASEGT. Trimming cost V 6 bases and J 5 bases; bases outside gene matches: 5. The CDR3 coding sequence is TGTGCCAGCAGGGCCCCTAGCGGAGATACGCAGTATTTT. Amino acids: CASRAPSGDTQYF.

Note on this clone: The sample carries other DNA sequences with the same CDR3. The chain is built from TRBV27 and TRBJ2-1; tentative D call: TRBD2 (6 bases). Trimming took off 0 bases at V and 7 bases at J, with 13 bases between the two ends. Germline V CDR1 and CDR2: MNHEY, SMNVEV (reference sequence). The CDR3 covers 15 residues. For the CDR3, the DNA is TGTGCCAGCAGTTTATCTTCCGGGGGTGGTAATGAGCAGTTCTTC. Residues: CASSLSSGGGNEQFF.

In its sample, this clone was seen once. This chain joins TRBV5-4 and TRBJ1-1, with D perhaps matching TRBD1 (6 bases). V lost 2 bases and J 9 bases, leaving 11 bases between the germline ends. CDR1 is SGHNT and CDR2 is YYREEE in the germline V gene (reference sequence). This CDR3 spans 12 amino acids. CDR3 region: CASSFSGGQAFF. The CDR3 nucleotides read TGTGCCAGCAGCTTTTCGGGGGGCCAAGCTTTCTTT.

For the CDR3, the DNA is TGTGCCAGCAGTCATTCACCGGGAGAAAAACTGTTTTTT. Protein: CASSHSPGEKLFF. The chain recombines TRBV6-5 with TRBJ1-4; D gene unclear. From germline, CDR1 is MNHEY and CDR2 SVGAGI. The CDR3 sequence is 13 residues long. V lost 5 bases to trimming and J lost 8 bases, with 12 bases between them.

The rearrangement uses TRBV6-1 and TRBJ1-6, with TRBD1 as a possible D gene (5 bases). The germline V and J ends were trimmed by 4 bases and 6 bases, with 7 bases remaining between them. Germline CDR1 reads MNHNS; CDR2 reads SASEGT. This CDR3 region has 13 residues. The CDR3 region is CASSARVNSPLHF. The CDR3 nucleotides are TGTGCCAGCAGTGCCAGGGTTAATTCACCCCTCCACTTT.

The rearrangement uses TRBV7-9 and TRBJ1-6, with 9 bases identical to TRBD1. The CDR3 is 15 amino acids. CDR1 SEHNR and CDR2 FQNEAQ come from the germline V gene (reference sequence). With 7 bases clipped from V and 11 bases from J, the junction kept 12 bases outside the gene matches. The CDR3 protein is CASTRDRVWPAPLHF. CDR3 DNA: TGTGCCAGCACCCGGGACAGGGTCTGGCCGGCACCCCTCCACTTT.

This clone was picked up one time. The gene calls are TRBV9 and TRBJ2-7, with D maybe TRBD1 (7 bases). Germline lookup yields CDR1 SGDLS and CDR2 YYNGEE. Trimming shortened V by 4 bases and J by 5 bases, and 19 bases separated the two germline ends. The CDR3 contains 15 residues. CDR3 sequence reads: CASSRAGQGGDEQYF. In DNA, the CDR3 is TGTGCCAGCAGCCGCGCCGGGCAGGGGGGAGACGAGCAGTACTTC.

V gene TRBV7-6 combines with J gene TRBJ2-1; tentative D call: TRBD2 (6 bases). Germline CDR1 and CDR2: SGHVS and FNYEAQ. V dropped 2 bases and J dropped 7 bases, with 18 bases sitting between them. This CDR3 is built from 16 residues. The CDR3 sequence: CASSLSDYPGGNEQFF. CDR3 nucleotide sequence: TGTGCCAGCAGCTTATCCGACTACCCCGGAGGGAATGAGCAGTTCTTC.

The chain is built from TRBV6-5 and TRBJ2-1; TRBD2 aligns across 8 bases. CDR1 is MNHEY, CDR2 SVGAGI, per germline. The V segment lost 4 bases and the J segment 5 bases; nucleotides outside the gene matches: 7. CDR3 length equals 15 residues. In DNA form, the CDR3 reads TGTGCCAGCAGTTGGGCGGGGGGCAAGGACAATGAGCAGTTCTTC. Protein product: CASSWAGGKDNEQFF.

The chain has TRBV15 and TRBJ1-5; a possible D gene is TRBD1 (6 bases). V lost 0 bases, J lost 2 bases, and 14 bases lay in between. CDR1 is LNHNV and CDR2 is YYDKDF in the germline V gene (reference sequence). This CDR3 contains 17 residues. CDR3 coding DNA: TGTGCCACCAGCAGAGATCGGGCGGGGGCCCGCAATCAGCCCCAGCATTTT. Its translation: CATSRDRAGARNQPQHF. The full variable domain, with the rest looked up from reference TRBV15 and TRBJ1-5, is DAMVIQNPRYQVTQFGKPVTLSCSQTLNHNVMYWYQQKSSQAPKLLFHYYDKDFNNEADTPDNFQSRRPNTSFCFLDIRSPGLGDTAMYLCATSRDRAGARNQPQHFGDGTRLSIL.

The V gene is TRBV6-1, the J gene TRBJ2-7; possible D gene TRBD1, 5 bases. CDR1 is MNHNS and CDR2 is SASEGT in the germline V gene. This CDR3 is 14 amino acids long. V lost 0 bases and J lost 2, with 8 bases in between. This CDR3 is CASSEARQPYEQYF. The CDR3 coding sequence is TGTGCCAGCAGTGAAGCCCGACAGCCCTACGAGCAGTACTTC.

This chain uses TRBV9 with TRBJ2-5; 7 nucleotides align to TRBD2. The CDR3 consists of 12 residues. V lost 0 bases, J lost 7 bases, and 0 bases stayed unmatched. The germline V gene encodes CDR1 SGDLS and CDR2 YYNGEE. CDR3 sequence: CASSVGGGTQYF. For the CDR3, the DNA is TGTGCCAGCAGCGTAGGGGGGGGGACCCAGTACTTC.

In DNA, the CDR3 is TGTGCCATCAGCCCCCCCGGGGGACCTTACAATGAGCAGTTCTTC. Translating it yields CAISPPGGPYNEQFF. The chain uses TRBV10-3 and TRBJ2-1; D may be TRBD2 (6 bases). The V gene lost 6 bases and the J gene lost 4 bases, with 16 bases spanning the gap. Germline CDR1 is ENHRY and CDR2 is SYGVKD. This CDR3 spans 15 amino acids.

The V gene is TRBV19, the J gene TRBJ2-7; 8 nucleotides agree with TRBD1. Trimming at V came to 5 bases and at J to 2 bases, leaving 2 bases not matched to a gene. Germline V gives CDR1 LNHDA, CDR2 SQIVND (reference sequence). CDR3 length equals 13 residues. The CDR3 protein is CASSPGQAYEQYF. The CDR3 bases are TGTGCCAGTAGTCCGGGACAGGCCTACGAGCAGTACTTC.

This sequence joins TRBV7-8 and TRBJ2-1; D perhaps matches TRBD2 (5 bases). Trimming pared 5 bases from V and 6 bases from J, leaving 17 bases between. CDR3 length: 15 residues. Germline V gene lookup returns CDR1 SGHVS and CDR2 FQNEAQ. This CDR3 is CASSAGVLPVNEQFF. CDR3 coding DNA: TGTGCCAGCAGCGCCGGGGTTCTCCCCGTCAATGAGCAGTTCTTC.

The J gene is TRBJ1-1, the V gene TRBV4-1, with D maybe TRBD1 (6 bases). The CDR3 runs to 15 residues. CDR1 is MGHRA, CDR2 YSYEKL, per germline. The germline V and J ends were trimmed by 4 bases and 5 bases, with 17 bases remaining between them. This CDR3 is CASSPLGGAKTEAFF. CDR3 nucleotides: TGCGCCAGCAGCCCCCTAGGGGGGGCTAAGACTGAAGCTTTCTTT.

V and J are TRBV5-1 and TRBJ2-1, with D perhaps TRBD1 (6 bases). Germline V CDR1 and CDR2: SGHRS, YFSETQ. V dropped 3 bases and J dropped 1 base, with 11 bases sitting between them. The CDR3 loop spans 15 amino acids. The CDR3 is CASSWVGASYNEQFF. The CDR3, as DNA: TGCGCCAGCAGCTGGGTGGGGGCATCCTACAATGAGCAGTTCTTC.

The chain joins TRBV11-2 to TRBJ1-1; D remains unclear. V was clipped by 5 bases and J by 4 bases, with 17 bases between them. In germline, CDR1 is SGHAT, CDR2 FQNNGV. The CDR3 is made up of 15 amino acids. CDR3 region: CASSLAAVRGTEAFF. CDR3 coding DNA: TGTGCCAGCAGCCTAGCGGCCGTCCGAGGCACTGAAGCTTTCTTT.

This clone was found a few times. This chain connects TRBV5-6 to TRBJ2-7; the D gene is possibly TRBD1 (6 bases). The CDR3 length is 15 residues. V lost 0 bases to trimming and J lost 5 bases, with 15 bases between them. CDR1 SGHDT and CDR2 YYEEEE come from the germline V gene. CDR3 DNA sequence: TGTGCCAGCAGCTTGGGGGCAGGGGCTTGGAACGAGCAGTACTTC. Protein sequence: CASSLGAGAWNEQYF. Supplemented by reference TRBV5-6 and TRBJ2-7, the full variable domain reads DAGVTQSPTHLIKTRGQQVTLRCSPKSGHDTVSWYQQALGQGPQFIFQYYEEEERQRGNFPDRFSGHQFPNYSSELNVNALLLGDSALYLCASSLGAGAWNEQYFGPGTRLTVT.

The rearrangement links TRBV7-9 to TRBJ2-1, with 9 bases identical to TRBD1. V lost 3 bases to trimming and J lost 6 bases; unmatched junction nucleotides: 0. CDR1 SEHNR and CDR2 FQNEAQ come from the germline V gene (reference sequence). This CDR3 has 13 residues. CDR3 sequence (DNA): TGTGCCAGCAGCTTGACAGGGGGCAATGAGCAGTTCTTC. Translation: CASSLTGGNEQFF.

The gene calls are TRBV29-1 and TRBJ2-7, with a weak D call TRBD2 (5 bases). The CDR3 sequence is 12 residues long. V was trimmed by 6 bases and J by 6 bases, leaving 15 bases between them. Per germline, CDR1 SQVTM and CDR2 ANQGSEA. CDR3 amino acids: CSVPAPSGEQYF. CDR3 DNA sequence: TGCAGCGTCCCGGCCCCGAGCGGCGAGCAGTACTTC.

This rearrangement joins TRBV7-9 to TRBJ1-4; 9 bases match TRBD1. The junction had 1 base not matched to a gene; V was cut back by 5 bases and J by 6 bases. The CDR3 contains 13 residues. Per the germline V gene, CDR1 is SEHNR and CDR2 is FQNEAQ (reference sequence). The CDR3 loop is CASSRTGDEKLFF. CDR3 nucleotides: TGTGCCAGCAGCCGGACAGGGGATGAAAAACTGTTTTTT.

V usage is TRBV14 and J usage is TRBJ1-2, with 8 bases matching TRBD1. This CDR3 has 15 residues. The germline gives CDR1 SGHDN, CDR2 FVKESK. J gave up 8 bases and V 5 bases, and 13 bases lay outside the gene matches. CDR3 sequence: CASSTRTGSGKGYTF. DNA for the CDR3: TGTGCCAGCAGCACTAGGACAGGGTCGGGGAAGGGCTACACCTTC.

In its sample, this clone was seen once. This sequence joins TRBV9 and TRBJ2-1, with 9 bases identical to TRBD2. Germline lookup yields CDR1 SGDLS and CDR2 YYNGEE. V was clipped by 1 base and J by 10 bases; unmatched bases: 9. The CDR3 consists of 15 residues. CDR3 in DNA: TGTGCCAGCAGCGTACGACTAGCGGCGGTTGGCGAGCAGTTCTTC. Protein product: CASSVRLAAVGEQFF.

The CDR3 DNA sequence: TGTGCCAGCACCATACAAAGCTCCTACAATGAGCAGTTCTTC. It is translated as CASTIQSSYNEQFF. The chain employs TRBV6-1 and TRBJ2-1, with D uncertain. The V and J ends lost 7 bases and 0 bases respectively, with 10 bases between them. This CDR3 has 14 amino acids. Germline V lookup: CDR1 MNHNS, CDR2 SASEGT.

The rearrangement links TRBV9 to TRBJ2-7; D perhaps matches TRBD1 (6 bases). The CDR3 is 13 residues long. Germline-derived CDR1 and CDR2 are SGDLS and YYNGEE. V dropped 4 bases and J dropped 3 bases, with 11 bases sitting between them. The CDR3 region is CASSPGAIYEQYF. The CDR3 region has the DNA TGTGCCAGCAGCCCAGGGGCCATCTACGAGCAGTACTTC.